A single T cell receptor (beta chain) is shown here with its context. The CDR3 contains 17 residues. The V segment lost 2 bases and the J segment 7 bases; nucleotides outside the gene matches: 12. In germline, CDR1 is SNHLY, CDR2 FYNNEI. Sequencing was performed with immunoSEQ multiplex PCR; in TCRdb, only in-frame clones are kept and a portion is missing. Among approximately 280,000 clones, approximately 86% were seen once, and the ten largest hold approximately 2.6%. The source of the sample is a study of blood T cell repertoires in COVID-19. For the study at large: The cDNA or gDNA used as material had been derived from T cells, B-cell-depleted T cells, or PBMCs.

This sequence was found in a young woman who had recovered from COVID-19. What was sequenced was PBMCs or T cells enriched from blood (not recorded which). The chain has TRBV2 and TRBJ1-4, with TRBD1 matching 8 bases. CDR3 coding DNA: TGTGCCAGCAGTGAACTTCAATTTGGGACAGGTGGTGAAAAACTGTTTTTT. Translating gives CASSELQFGTGGEKLFF.